One sample yielded the 24 T cell receptor beta chains listed below, sequenced in a study of T cell clones after liver transplantation (dated by TCRdb to the late 2010s). The receptor library was made with the immunoSEQ multiplex PCR assay. TCRdb stores this immuneACCESS table with in-frame sequences only. Part of the clones is absent; in the studies checked, under half of the shortfall reflects unresolved V genes, and no reason is known for the rest. The sample table contains tens of thousands of clones; only one count was recorded for around four fifths of them. The leading ten clones occupy 2.5% to 3% of the sample. The sequencing used CD4+ T cells from blood, collected at the 22-month timepoint. Receptors were obtained from a human patient who received a liver transplant. Some T cells may derive from the graft donor when a transplant has been performed.

The rearrangement links TRBV29-1 to TRBJ1-2; D gene uncertain. The germline gives CDR1 SQVTM, CDR2 ANQGSEA. CDR3 length: 15 residues. V was trimmed by 3 bases and J by 8 bases, leaving 22 bases between them. This CDR3 reads CSVDPHGRPGEGYTF. In nucleotides, the CDR3 is TGCAGCGTTGATCCCCATGGCCGCCCGGGAGAGGGCTACACCTTC. The whole variable domain, remainder taken from reference TRBV29-1 and TRBJ1-2, is SAVISQKPSRDICQRGTSLTIQCQVDSQVTMMFWYRQQPGQSLTLIATANQGSEATYESGFVIDKFPISRPNLTFSTLTVSNMSPEDSSIYLCSVDPHGRPGEGYTFGSGTRLTVV.

V gene TRBV28 combines with J gene TRBJ1-2; 9 positions match TRBD1. The CDR3 runs to 16 residues. The ends lost 5 bases at V and 1 base at J; junction bases unmatched: 8. Germline V gives CDR1 MDHEN, CDR2 SYDVKM. The CDR3 spells CASSKQGQGGNYGYTF. DNA of the CDR3: TGTGCCAGCAGTAAACAGGGACAGGGAGGTAACTATGGCTACACCTTC.

The rearrangement links TRBV5-1 to TRBJ2-1; tentative D call: TRBD2 (6 bases). Germline V gives CDR1 SGHRS, CDR2 YFSETQ. The CDR3 spans 16 residues. Trimming stripped 2 bases from V and 6 bases from J, with 18 bases between. CDR3 nucleotides: TGCGCCAGCAGCTTTCTTCCGGCCGGGGGTTTCAATGAGCAGTTCTTC. Its translation: CASSFLPAGGFNEQFF.

The chain recombines TRBV28 with TRBJ2-2; D gene unclear. CDR3 size: 16 residues. Germline CDR1 MDHEN, CDR2 SYDVKM. Trimming cost V 5 bases and J 1 base, with 14 bases left between them. The CDR3 DNA sequence: TGTGCCAGCAGTATACCCATAGGGCAGAACACCGGGGAGCTGTTTTTT. It translates to CASSIPIGQNTGELFF.

J is TRBJ2-3 and V is TRBV25-1; D gene ambiguous. Germline V gene data show CDR1 as MGHDK and CDR2 as SYGVNS. The CDR3 is made up of 12 amino acids. V was shortened by 7 bases and J by 7 bases, with 12 bases between the two germline ends. CDR3: CASKTDGNTQYF. CDR3 in DNA: TGTGCCAGCAAGACGGACGGAAATACGCAGTATTTT.

Judged by abundance, this clone is medium-sized. The DNA of the CDR3 is TGTGCCAGCAGCGTCCGGGACGAGGGTGGAAACACCATATATTTT. Translating gives CASSVRDEGGNTIYF. The chain carries TRBV9 and TRBJ1-3, with a weak D call TRBD1 (5 bases). This CDR3 is 15 amino acids long. V gave up 2 bases and J gave up 3 bases, with 12 bases separating them. The germline V gene encodes CDR1 SGDLS and CDR2 YYNGEE.

The chain couples TRBV13 to TRBJ1-2; 7 positions agree with TRBD1. CDR1 is PRHDT, CDR2 FYEKMQ, per germline (reference sequence). This CDR3 region has 12 residues. Trimming took 5 bases from V and 8 from J; bases not matched to a gene: 5. The CDR3 loop reads CASSEGAGGYTF. The CDR3 nucleotides are TGTGCCAGCAGCGAGGGGGCGGGAGGCTACACCTTC.

The chain combines TRBV21-1 with TRBJ2-3; no check of the table's D call, TRBD2, against the DNA was made. TRBV21-1 is marked as a pseudogene. The CDR3 length is 15 residues. CDR3 region: CASSPLAYGTDTQYF. DNA for the CDR3: TGTGCCAGCAGCCCTCTAGCGTACGGCACAGATACGCAGTATTTT.

The V gene is TRBV4-3, the J gene TRBJ2-7, with 11 positions matching TRBD2. J was trimmed by 4 bases and V by 0 bases; bases with no gene match: 8. The CDR3 loop spans 17 amino acids. Germline CDR1 LGHNA, CDR2 YSLEER. In DNA, the CDR3 is TGCGCCAGCAGCCAAGATTTGGTAGCGGGAGGGACTTACGAGCAGTACTTC. Protein sequence: CASSQDLVAGGTYEQYF.

The CDR3 region has the DNA TGTGCCAGCAGTGGGGAGTTCGGACTAGCGGGGGGGCCGGATGAGCAGTTCTTC. It yields the protein CASSGEFGLAGGPDEQFF. The chain is built from TRBV2 and TRBJ2-1; 15 bases are shared with TRBD2. The J segment lost 8 bases and the V segment lost 4 bases, leaving 12 bases of the junction unmatched. This CDR3 is 18 amino acids long. Germline V CDR1 and CDR2: SNHLY, FYNNEI. Full variable domain (missing parts from reference TRBV2 and TRBJ2-1): EPEVTQTPSHQVTQMGQEVILRCVPISNHLYFYWYRQILGQKVEFLVSFYNNEISEKSEIFDDQFSVERPDGSNFTLKIRSTKLEDSAMYFCASSGEFGLAGGPDEQFFGPGTRLTVL.

The J gene is TRBJ2-7, the V gene TRBV19; 8 nucleotides line up with TRBD2. The germline V gene has CDR1 LNHDA and CDR2 SQIVND (reference sequence). This CDR3 spans 15 amino acids. V trimming: 7 bases; J trimming: 8 bases; junction bases outside the gene matches: 16. Here the CDR3 DNA reads TGTGCCAGTACGGCGTCCGGGACTAGGGGGTCCCAGCAGTACTTC. It translates to CASTASGTRGSQQYF.

The CDR3 bases are TGTGCCAGTAGTCCCCGGACAGGTCAAAGTTTGAATTCACCCCTCCACTTT. It specifies CASSPRTGQSLNSPLHF. The chain links TRBV19 to TRBJ1-6, with TRBD1 identical over 7 bases. The CDR3 loop spans 17 amino acids. CDR1 is LNHDA, CDR2 SQIVND, per germline (reference sequence). With 5 bases clipped from V and 7 bases from J, the junction kept 14 bases outside the gene matches.

This chain joins TRBV9 and TRBJ2-5; 8 bases line up with TRBD1. This CDR3 spans 15 amino acids. CDR1 and CDR2 (germline): SGDLS, YYNGEE. The V and J ends lost 0 bases and 2 bases, in that order; junction bases with no gene match: 3. DNA of the CDR3: TGTGCCAGCAGCGTAGCCAGGGGGCATCAAGAGACCCAGTACTTC. This sequence encodes CASSVARGHQETQYF.

This clone appeared a few times. The chain is built from TRBV9 and TRBJ2-7; D gene uncertain. V gave up 3 bases and J gave up 5 bases, with 15 bases separating them. The CDR3 runs to 14 residues. The germline V gene has CDR1 SGDLS and CDR2 YYNGEE. CDR3 in DNA: TGTGCCAGCAGCGGTGGGGATCGTGGAGACGAGCAGTACTTC. This gives the protein CASSGGDRGDEQYF.

The V call is TRBV6-5, the J call TRBJ2-7; 8 bases are a match to TRBD1. The CDR3 extends over 13 amino acids. CDR1 and CDR2 from the germline V gene are MNHEY and SVGAGI. The V segment lost 9 bases and the J segment 2 bases; nucleotides outside the gene matches: 6. CDR3 sequence reads: CASRQGLTYEQYF. The CDR3 DNA sequence: TGTGCCAGTAGACAGGGGTTAACCTACGAGCAGTACTTC.

The V gene is TRBV7-6, the J gene TRBJ2-5, with TRBD2 matching 9 bases. The CDR3 sequence is 17 residues long. Germline V gene lookup returns CDR1 SGHVS and CDR2 FNYEAQ. V was clipped by 5 bases and J by 2 bases; unmatched bases: 12. Here the CDR3 reads CASSRTGASGIQETQYF. CDR3 nucleotide sequence: TGTGCCAGCAGCCGGACGGGGGCTAGCGGGATTCAAGAGACCCAGTACTTC.

The chain combines TRBV6-1 with TRBJ2-7; D not certain. This CDR3 comprises 14 residues. In germline, CDR1 is MNHNS, CDR2 SASEGT. Trimming removed 4 bases from V and 5 bases from J, with 15 bases in between. The CDR3: CASSGMLGIHEQYF. The CDR3 DNA reads as TGTGCCAGCAGTGGGATGTTGGGCATCCACGAGCAGTACTTC.

The V gene is TRBV9, the J gene TRBJ1-3, with D unresolved. The CDR3 is made up of 14 amino acids. The V gene's germline CDR1 is SGDLS and CDR2 YYNGEE. V lost 5 bases, J lost 1 base, and 10 bases lay in between. CDR3 region: CASSIGGSGNTIYF. The CDR3 DNA sequence: TGTGCCAGCAGTATAGGAGGATCTGGAAACACCATATATTTT.

The chain joins TRBV7-6 to TRBJ2-2; unclear D gene. Deletions cut 5 bases from V and 2 bases from J, with 9 bases between. There are 14 residues in the CDR3. Per the germline V gene, CDR1 is SGHVS and CDR2 is FNYEAQ. This CDR3 is CASSQTGNTGELFF. DNA of the CDR3: TGTGCCAGCAGCCAGACTGGAAACACCGGGGAGCTGTTTTTT.

The chain carries TRBV6-5 and TRBJ2-5; possibly TRBD1 for D (6 bases). The CDR3 length is 13 residues. Germline values: CDR1 MNHEY, CDR2 SVGAGI. The V end was cut by 7 bases, the J end by 7 bases, with 16 bases between. CDR3 amino acids: CASTLQGVGTQYF. The CDR3 coding sequence is TGTGCCAGCACCCTACAGGGTGTAGGGACCCAGTACTTC.

The V gene is TRBV5-5, the J gene TRBJ2-7; D is ambiguous. The CDR3 runs to 15 residues. V shed 4 bases and J shed 4 bases, with 18 bases lying between them. The V gene's germline CDR1 is SGHKS and CDR2 YYEKEE (reference sequence). CDR3 loop: CASSEAAVPRYEQYF. The CDR3 DNA reads as TGTGCCAGCAGCGAGGCGGCTGTTCCCCGTTACGAGCAGTACTTC.

The chain uses TRBV29-1 and TRBJ1-2; 8 bases match TRBD1. V shed 7 bases, J shed 3 bases, and the junction held 7 bases outside the gene matches. Germline V gene data show CDR1 as SQVTM and CDR2 as ANQGSEA. The CDR3 is made up of 13 amino acids. CDR3 bases: TGCAGCGCTATTCGACAGGGGCACTATGGCTACACCTTC. Its protein product is CSAIRQGHYGYTF. The complete variable domain, with remaining parts taken from reference TRBV29-1 and TRBJ1-2, reads SAVISQKPSRDICQRGTSLTIQCQVDSQVTMMFWYRQQPGQSLTLIATANQGSEATYESGFVIDKFPISRPNLTFSTLTVSNMSPEDSSIYLCSAIRQGHYGYTFGSGTRLTVV.

The chain uses TRBV28 and TRBJ1-5; 7 nucleotides agree with TRBD1. The length of the CDR3 is 15 residues. J lost 3 bases, V lost 7 bases, and 9 bases had no gene match. Germline V lookup: CDR1 MDHEN, CDR2 SYDVKM. CDR3 residues: CASNPPGGPNQPQHF. The CDR3 DNA follows: TGTGCCAGCAACCCCCCAGGGGGACCCAATCAGCCCCAGCATTTT.

The V call is TRBV28, the J call TRBJ1-5; D ambiguous. V was shortened by 5 bases and J by 4 bases, with 24 bases between the two germline ends. The CDR3 sequence is 18 residues long. Germline lookup yields CDR1 MDHEN and CDR2 SYDVKM. CDR3 sequence reads: CASSPPDWTRLENQPQHF. The CDR3 bases are TGTGCCAGCAGTCCCCCTGATTGGACGCGCTTGGAGAATCAGCCCCAGCATTTT. Variable domain in full (rest from reference TRBV28 and TRBJ1-5): DVKVTQSSRYLVKRTGEKVFLECVQDMDHENMFWYRQDPGLGLRLIYFSYDVKMKEKGDIPEGYSVSREKKERFSLILESASTNQTSMYLCASSPPDWTRLENQPQHFGDGTRLSIL.